Below, 7 T cell receptor beta chains from the same sample are listed, as sequenced in a study of CD8 T cells in ankylosing spondylitis. MiXCR, run by TCRdb on the 5' RACE reads, gives a single entry per CDR3 protein. Of 250,000 or so distinct CDR3 sequences listed, 15% to 20% were seen once; the top ten hold roughly 34%. Source material: blood, either unsorted or a sorted T cell fraction (not recorded which). The receptors stem from a male donor with ankylosing spondylitis or in good health (not recorded which).

This chain joins TRBV9 and TRBJ2-3, with 13 bases that match TRBD2. This CDR3 is 17 amino acids long. Losses at the gene ends were 4 bases for V and 6 bases for J; bases not matched to a gene: 11. CDR1 is SGDLS and CDR2 is YYNGEE in the germline V gene. CDR3 sequence (DNA): TGTGCCAGCAGCCTGGGGACTAGCGGGACCCTGAGGGATACGCAGTATTTT. It yields the protein CASSLGTSGTLRDTQYF.

This chain connects TRBV5-1 to TRBJ2-3, with a possible D match to TRBD2 (5 bases). The CDR3 loop spans 16 amino acids. V lost 1 base, J lost 2 bases, and 14 bases lay in between. CDR1 and CDR2 (germline): SGHRS, YFSETQ. CDR3 residues: CASSLPQQRSTDTQYF. DNA for the CDR3: TGCGCCAGCAGCTTGCCGCAACAGCGGTCCACAGATACGCAGTATTTT.

This clonotype was detected ten times or more. The chain combines TRBV4-1 with TRBJ2-1, with D possibly being TRBD2 (6 bases). The CDR3 loop spans 16 amino acids. Germline CDR1 reads MGHRA; CDR2 reads YSYEKL. Trimming removed 0 bases at V and 8 bases at J, with 17 bases between. Written as DNA, the CDR3 is TGCGCCAGCAGCCAAGAGTCTTCGACTAGTTTCGATGAGCAGTTCTTC. Translation gives CASSQESSTSFDEQFF.

The chain employs TRBV5-6 and TRBJ2-1; tentatively, D is TRBD2 (5 bases). CDR1 and CDR2 (germline): SGHDT, YYEEEE. The germline V and J ends were trimmed by 0 bases and 5 bases, with 12 bases remaining between them. This CDR3 is built from 15 residues. The CDR3 coding sequence is TGTGCCAGCAGCTTGGAGTCGGGGTTCAACAATGAGCAGTTCTTC. Amino acid sequence: CASSLESGFNNEQFF. Drawing the rest from reference TRBV5-6 and TRBJ2-1, the complete variable domain is DAGVTQSPTHLIKTRGQQVTLRCSPKSGHDTVSWYQQALGQGPQFIFQYYEEEERQRGNFPDRFSGHQFPNYSSELNVNALLLGDSALYLCASSLESGFNNEQFFGPGTRLTVL.

The rearrangement uses TRBV9 and TRBJ2-3, with D possibly TRBD2 on 6 matching bases. This CDR3 is 16 amino acids long. The germline gives CDR1 SGDLS, CDR2 YYNGEE. Trimming left V 4 bases short and J 5 bases short, with 20 bases between. CDR3 nucleotide sequence: TGTGCCAGCAGCCAAGGAGGGGCTCTGGCAGGAGATACGCAGTATTTT. Its protein is CASSQGGALAGDTQYF.

V and J are TRBV6-5 and TRBJ1-2, with 8 positions matching TRBD1. CDR3 length: 13 amino acids. V lost 3 bases and J lost 6; bases outside the gene matches: 3. Germline CDR1 reads MNHEY; CDR2 reads SVGAGI. CDR3 coding DNA: TGTGCCAGCAGTTATGGACAGGGTGATGGCTACACCTTC. Protein: CASSYGQGDGYTF.

The chain uses TRBV29-1 and TRBJ2-7; tentatively, D is TRBD1 (6 bases). The CDR3 consists of 13 residues. V was pared by 8 bases and J by 7 bases, with 21 bases between. Germline lookup yields CDR1 SQVTM and CDR2 ANQGSEA. DNA for the CDR3: TGCAGCATCCCAGGGGCTTACCCGGGTGAGCAGTACTTC. Protein sequence: CSIPGAYPGEQYF.